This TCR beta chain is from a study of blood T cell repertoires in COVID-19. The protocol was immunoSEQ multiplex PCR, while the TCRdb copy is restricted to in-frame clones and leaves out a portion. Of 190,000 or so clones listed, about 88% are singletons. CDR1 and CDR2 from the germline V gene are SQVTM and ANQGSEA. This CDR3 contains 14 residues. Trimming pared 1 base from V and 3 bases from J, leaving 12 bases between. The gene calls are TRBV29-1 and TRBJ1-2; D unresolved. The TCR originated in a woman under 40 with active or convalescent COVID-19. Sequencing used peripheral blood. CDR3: CSVEVPERYYGYTF. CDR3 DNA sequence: TGCAGCGTTGAAGTTCCAGAACGCTACTATGGCTACACCTTC.